One and the same sample provided the 32 T cell receptor beta chains below, sequenced in a study of blood T cell repertoires in COVID-19. Method: immunoSEQ multiplex PCR; TCRdb's copy keeps in-frame clones and lacks some. The sample contains over 120,000 clones, roughly 79% of which appear only once. The sequenced sample consisted of peripheral blood. The receptors originated from a human donor in a cohort sampled during active COVID-19.

The V gene is TRBV5-6, the J gene TRBJ2-1, with D maybe TRBD2 (6 bases). CDR1 and CDR2 from the germline V gene are SGHDT and YYEEEE. V lost 0 bases to trimming and J lost 4 bases, with 17 bases between them. This CDR3 contains 17 residues. The CDR3 DNA reads TGTGCCAGCAGCTTGGCTCGCGGCGGGATGATTTACAATGAGCAGTTCTTC. Residues: CASSLARGGMIYNEQFF. Full variable domain (outside the CDR3, taken from reference TRBV5-6 and TRBJ2-1): DAGVTQSPTHLIKTRGQQVTLRCSPKSGHDTVSWYQQALGQGPQFIFQYYEEEERQRGNFPDRFSGHQFPNYSSELNVNALLLGDSALYLCASSLARGGMIYNEQFFGPGTRLTVL.

The chain's CDR3 is CASTEMTGSAEQYF. The CDR3 region has the DNA TGCGCCAGCACCGAGATGACAGGGTCAGCCGAGCAGTACTTC. The V and J genes are TRBV5-1 and TRBJ2-7; 7 bases match TRBD1. The junction had 12 bases not matched to a gene; V was cut back by 6 bases and J by 6 bases. The CDR3 loop spans 14 amino acids. Germline lookup yields CDR1 SGHRS and CDR2 YFSETQ.

Written as DNA, the CDR3 is TGTGCCAGCAGCTTACAACAGGCGTATGGCTACACCTTC. Protein sequence: CASSLQQAYGYTF. The V and J genes are TRBV7-2 and TRBJ1-2, with a tentative D call TRBD1 (5 bases). The CDR3 contains 13 residues. Trimming shortened V by 2 bases and J by 5 bases, and 9 bases separated the two germline ends. Germline V CDR1 and CDR2: SGHTA, FQGNSA.

J is TRBJ1-1 and V is TRBV9, with D unresolved. CDR3 size: 13 residues. The V gene's germline CDR1 is SGDLS and CDR2 YYNGEE. The V gene lost 0 bases and the J gene lost 0 bases, with 3 bases spanning the gap. CDR3 nucleotides: TGTGCCAGCAGCGTAGCCATGAACACTGAAGCTTTCTTT. Its translation: CASSVAMNTEAFF.

CDR3 coding DNA: TGTGCCAGCAGCTTTGACAATAATTCACCCCTCCACTTT. The encoded protein is CASSFDNNSPLHF. The chain joins TRBV5-5 to TRBJ1-6; D gene uncertain. Between the trimmed V and J ends, which lost 2 bases and 5 bases, there was a span of 5 bases. Germline V gives CDR1 SGHKS, CDR2 YYEKEE (reference sequence). The CDR3 sequence is 13 residues long.

The V gene is TRBV9, the J gene TRBJ1-6, with TRBD1 matching 8 bases. Looked up from germline, CDR1 is SGDLS and CDR2 is YYNGEE. V dropped 4 bases and J dropped 7; count of bases not matched to a gene: 7. The CDR3 has 15 amino acids. The CDR3 here is CASSPGQGKNSPLHF. CDR3 DNA: TGTGCCAGCAGCCCTGGACAGGGAAAGAATTCACCCCTCCACTTT.

This clone came up a few times. CDR3 nucleotides: TGTGCCAGCAGTTACTGGGGACTCGGACAGGGGGACCTCTATGGCTACACCTTC. Its protein product is CASSYWGLGQGDLYGYTF. J is TRBJ1-2 and V is TRBV6-2 or TRBV6-3, with 10 bases matching TRBD1. The CDR3 has 18 amino acids. Trimming took 1 base from V and 4 from J; bases not matched to a gene: 12. Looked up from germline, CDR1 is MNHEY and CDR2 is SVGEGT.

V usage is TRBV27 and J usage is TRBJ2-5; D remains ambiguous. Trimming removed 8 bases from V and 1 base from J, with 2 bases in between. This CDR3 is 10 amino acids long. Germline-derived CDR1 and CDR2 are MNHEY and SMNVEV (reference sequence). This CDR3 is CASLQETQYF. In DNA form, the CDR3 reads TGTGCCAGCCTCCAAGAGACCCAGTACTTC.

The chain uses TRBV28 and TRBJ1-5; TRBD1 might be the D (6 bases). This CDR3 spans 14 amino acids. Germline V gene sequence: CDR1 MDHEN, CDR2 SYDVKM. V lost 5 bases, J lost 3 bases, and 11 bases lay in between. The CDR3 protein is CASSRGAFNQPQHF. The CDR3 DNA follows: TGTGCCAGCAGTCGGGGGGCGTTCAATCAGCCCCAGCATTTT. Drawing the rest from reference TRBV28 and TRBJ1-5, the complete variable domain is DVKVTQSSRYLVKRTGEKVFLECVQDMDHENMFWYRQDPGLGLRLIYFSYDVKMKEKGDIPEGYSVSREKKERFSLILESASTNQTSMYLCASSRGAFNQPQHFGDGTRLSIL.

The rearrangement uses TRBV19 and TRBJ1-3; 8 bases fit TRBD1. The CDR3 is 15 residues long. Looked up from germline, CDR1 is LNHDA and CDR2 is SQIVND (reference sequence). With 8 bases clipped from V and 4 bases from J, the junction kept 10 bases outside the gene matches. The CDR3: CASGTGGFAGNTIYF. CDR3 nucleotide sequence: TGTGCCAGTGGGACAGGAGGATTCGCGGGAAACACCATATATTTT.

In DNA form, the CDR3 reads TGCAGCGTTGAAGGTGGGGGGGCCGGGGAGCTGTTTTTT. This sequence encodes CSVEGGGAGELFF. The chain couples TRBV29-1 to TRBJ2-2; 7 bases are shared with TRBD2. This CDR3 is built from 13 residues. V lost 1 base, J lost 6 bases, and 2 bases stayed unmatched. Germline CDR1 SQVTM, CDR2 ANQGSEA.

The V and J genes are TRBV18 and TRBJ2-7; 9 bases match TRBD2. CDR1 and CDR2 (germline): KGHSH, LQKENI. The CDR3 consists of 15 residues. V shed 0 bases, J shed 3 bases, and the junction held 3 bases outside the gene matches. CDR3 loop: CASSPPGGRDYEQYF. The CDR3 DNA is TGTGCCAGCTCACCACCGGGCGGGAGGGACTACGAGCAGTACTTC.

The genes are TRBV7-2 and TRBJ1-2, with 7 bases aligning to TRBD1. V dropped 0 bases and J dropped 7; count of bases not matched to a gene: 2. Germline CDR1 SGHTA, CDR2 FQGNSA. The CDR3 loop spans 13 amino acids. CDR3 loop: CASSLAGQAGYTF. The CDR3 DNA sequence: TGTGCCAGCAGCTTAGCCGGACAGGCTGGCTACACCTTC.

The chain uses TRBV4-2 and TRBJ1-5, with 7 bases matching TRBD1. Germline CDR1 LGHNA, CDR2 YNFKEQ. Trimming at V came to 4 bases and at J to 4 bases, leaving 7 bases not matched to a gene. The CDR3 loop spans 15 amino acids. The CDR3 loop reads CASSPTTGLNQPQHF. The CDR3 region has the DNA TGTGCCAGCAGCCCTACGACAGGGCTGAATCAGCCCCAGCATTTT.

This chain joins TRBV28 and TRBJ1-3; possibly TRBD1 for D (5 bases). This CDR3 spans 14 amino acids. Germline V gene data show CDR1 as MDHEN and CDR2 as SYDVKM. V lost 7 bases to trimming and J lost 0 bases, with 10 bases between them. The CDR3 region is CASISGGSGNTIYF. As DNA, the CDR3 is TGTGCCAGCATATCCGGGGGCTCTGGAAACACCATATATTTT.

V and J are TRBV28 and TRBJ1-4; D not certain. Germline V gives CDR1 MDHEN, CDR2 SYDVKM. Trimming pared 6 bases from V and 8 bases from J, leaving 22 bases between. The length of the CDR3 is 16 residues. CDR3 nucleotide sequence: TGTGCCAGCAGAGCAGGCGCCCGATCCGAAAGGGAAAAACTGTTTTTT. This translates into CASRAGARSEREKLFF. The complete variable domain, with remaining parts taken from reference TRBV28 and TRBJ1-4, reads DVKVTQSSRYLVKRTGEKVFLECVQDMDHENMFWYRQDPGLGLRLIYFSYDVKMKEKGDIPEGYSVSREKKERFSLILESASTNQTSMYLCASRAGARSEREKLFFGSGTQLSVL.

This clone occurred once. This chain uses TRBV19 with TRBJ1-6; 9 positions agree with TRBD1. V lost 9 bases and J lost 10; bases outside the gene matches: 4. CDR3 length: 12 residues. Per germline, CDR1 LNHDA and CDR2 SQIVND (reference sequence). The CDR3: CASRDRVSPLHF. The CDR3 DNA follows: TGTGCCAGCCGGGACAGGGTCTCACCCCTCCACTTT.

The chain employs TRBV15 and TRBJ1-3; D uncertain. This CDR3 is 15 amino acids long. Trimming removed 0 bases at V and 0 bases at J, with 6 bases between. Germline assignment: CDR1 LNHNV and CDR2 YYDKDF (reference sequence). The CDR3 region is CATSREPVSGNTIYF. The CDR3 DNA is TGTGCCACCAGCAGAGAGCCAGTCTCTGGAAACACCATATATTTT.

V gene TRBV25-1 combines with J gene TRBJ2-7, with TRBD2 identical over 10 bases. The CDR3 has 15 residues. CDR1 is MGHDK, CDR2 SYGVNS, per germline. V shed 5 bases, J shed 3 bases, and the junction held 7 bases outside the gene matches. The CDR3 coding sequence is TGTGCCAGCAGTCGGGCTAGCGGGAGTGACTACGAGCAGTACTTC. It translates to CASSRASGSDYEQYF.

The chain uses TRBV6-5 and TRBJ1-2; 11 bases line up with TRBD1. This CDR3 contains 16 residues. The germline gives CDR1 MNHEY, CDR2 SVGAGI. After removal of 2 bases from V and 4 bases from J, the junction contained 6 bases not matched to a gene. The CDR3 protein is CASSYGRTGGGYGYTF. CDR3 DNA sequence: TGTGCCAGCAGTTACGGAAGGACAGGGGGCGGCTATGGCTACACCTTC.

This clone was counted between two and nine times. The chain carries TRBV28 and TRBJ2-7, with a weak D call TRBD1 (6 bases). The length of the CDR3 is 14 residues. V lost 7 bases and J lost 5, with 18 bases in between. CDR1 and CDR2 (germline): MDHEN, SYDVKM. The CDR3 DNA follows: TGTGCCAGCACCCTACCCATACAGGGTCACGAGCAGTACTTC. This sequence encodes CASTLPIQGHEQYF.

The chain has TRBV9 and TRBJ2-1; tentatively, D is TRBD2 (6 bases). The CDR3 totals 15 residues. Germline values: CDR1 SGDLS, CDR2 YYNGEE. Between the trimmed V and J ends, which lost 0 bases and 9 bases, there was a span of 16 bases. CDR3 in DNA: TGTGCCAGCAGCGTAGTTGCGGGGTTTCGGTCTGAGCAGTTCTTC. Translated: CASSVVAGFRSEQFF.

The chain's CDR3 is CASSETGWSNQPQHF. CDR3 coding DNA: TGCGCCAGCAGTGAGACAGGGTGGAGCAATCAGCCCCAGCATTTT. The chain combines TRBV10-2 with TRBJ1-5; possible D gene TRBD1, 6 bases. Germline V CDR1 and CDR2: WSHSY, SAAADI. This CDR3 has 15 residues. Trimming removed 2 bases from V and 1 base from J, with 9 bases in between.

This chain connects TRBV6-5 to TRBJ2-7; TRBD1 matches 7 bases. This CDR3 has 15 residues. Germline lookup yields CDR1 MNHEY and CDR2 SVGAGI. The V segment lost 0 bases and the J segment 6 bases; nucleotides outside the gene matches: 8. The CDR3 loop reads CASSYSGGTASEQYF. For the CDR3, the DNA is TGTGCCAGCAGTTACTCCGGTGGGACAGCCTCCGAGCAGTACTTC.

The CDR3 coding sequence is TGTGCCAGTAGGGACAGTGTCCTAAGCACAGATACGCAGTATTTT. Translation: CASRDSVLSTDTQYF. V gene TRBV19 combines with J gene TRBJ2-3; weak D call: TRBD1 (6 bases). The germline CDR1 and CDR2 sequences are LNHDA and SQIVND (reference sequence). V was shortened by 6 bases and J by 0 bases, with 13 bases between the two germline ends. The CDR3 is 15 residues long.

The chain uses TRBV5-5 and TRBJ2-7; no clear D gene. The germline V gene has CDR1 SGHKS and CDR2 YYEKEE (reference sequence). V was trimmed by 3 bases and J by 3 bases, leaving 4 bases between them. The CDR3 spans 11 residues. CDR3 nucleotides: TGTGCCAGCAGCTCAAACTACGAGCAGTACTTC. Translated, it gives CASSSNYEQYF.

This rearrangement joins TRBV19 to TRBJ1-1, with 10 bases fitting TRBD1. The CDR3 has 14 residues. Germline CDR1 and CDR2: LNHDA and SQIVND (reference sequence). Unmatched junction bases numbered 9, after V lost 7 bases and J lost 7 bases. The CDR3 is CASNFDRGLGEAFF. DNA for the CDR3: TGTGCCAGTAACTTCGACAGGGGGCTCGGTGAAGCTTTCTTT.

CDR3 amino acids: CASRTRGYEQYF. The CDR3 nucleotides read TGTGCCAGCCGGACCCGGGGCTACGAGCAGTACTTC. The V and J genes are TRBV6-5 and TRBJ2-7, with a weak D call TRBD2 (5 bases). Germline CDR1 reads MNHEY; CDR2 reads SVGAGI. Trimming pared 8 bases from V and 3 bases from J, leaving 11 bases between. This CDR3 has 12 amino acids.

The chain couples TRBV5-4 to TRBJ2-6; D gene unclear. The CDR3 is made up of 16 amino acids. V lost 2 bases to trimming and J lost 2 bases, with 11 bases between them. The germline CDR1 and CDR2 sequences are SGHNT and YYREEE (reference sequence). CDR3 region: CASSFGLLTGANVLTF. Written as DNA, the CDR3 is TGTGCCAGCAGCTTCGGTCTCCTTACTGGGGCCAACGTCCTGACTTTC.

The chain has TRBV7-9 and TRBJ1-2; D is perhaps TRBD1 (5 bases). Trimming removed 2 bases from V and 8 bases from J, with 12 bases in between. Germline V CDR1 and CDR2: SEHNR, FQNEAQ (reference sequence). The CDR3 has 13 amino acids. The CDR3, as DNA: TGTGCCAGCAGCTTACGGCAGGGTGAAGGCTACACCTTC. Amino acid sequence: CASSLRQGEGYTF.

The V gene is TRBV7-2, the J gene TRBJ2-5; D perhaps matches TRBD1 (6 bases). V was shortened by 10 bases and J by 5 bases, with 17 bases between the two germline ends. This CDR3 region has 13 residues. Germline CDR1 and CDR2: SGHTA and FQGNSA. CDR3 nucleotides: TGTGCCAACGCGCCCCCAGGGGTGGAGACCCAGTACTTC. Protein sequence: CANAPPGVETQYF.

V is TRBV10-3 and J is TRBJ2-7, with D perhaps matching TRBD2 (5 bases). The CDR3 is 15 amino acids. The ends were cut back, 6 bases at V and 0 bases at J, with 15 bases in the middle. Looked up from germline, CDR1 is ENHRY and CDR2 is SYGVKD. In DNA form, the CDR3 reads TGTGCCATCAGCTCCGGGGTCGGTCGCTCCTACGAGCAGTACTTC. Translating gives CAISSGVGRSYEQYF.